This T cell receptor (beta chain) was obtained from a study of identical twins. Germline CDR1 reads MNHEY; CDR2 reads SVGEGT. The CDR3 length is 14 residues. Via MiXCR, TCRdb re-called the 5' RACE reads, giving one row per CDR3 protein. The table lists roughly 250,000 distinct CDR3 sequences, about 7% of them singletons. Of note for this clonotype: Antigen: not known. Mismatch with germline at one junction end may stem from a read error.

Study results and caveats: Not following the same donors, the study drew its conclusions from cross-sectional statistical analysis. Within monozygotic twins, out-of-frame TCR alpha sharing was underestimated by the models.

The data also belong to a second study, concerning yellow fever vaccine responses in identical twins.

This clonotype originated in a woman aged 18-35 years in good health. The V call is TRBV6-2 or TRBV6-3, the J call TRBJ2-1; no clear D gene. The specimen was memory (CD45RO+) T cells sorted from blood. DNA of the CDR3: TGTGCCAGCAGTGATATTCAACACTACAATGAGCGGTTCTTC. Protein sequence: CASSDIQHYNERFF.